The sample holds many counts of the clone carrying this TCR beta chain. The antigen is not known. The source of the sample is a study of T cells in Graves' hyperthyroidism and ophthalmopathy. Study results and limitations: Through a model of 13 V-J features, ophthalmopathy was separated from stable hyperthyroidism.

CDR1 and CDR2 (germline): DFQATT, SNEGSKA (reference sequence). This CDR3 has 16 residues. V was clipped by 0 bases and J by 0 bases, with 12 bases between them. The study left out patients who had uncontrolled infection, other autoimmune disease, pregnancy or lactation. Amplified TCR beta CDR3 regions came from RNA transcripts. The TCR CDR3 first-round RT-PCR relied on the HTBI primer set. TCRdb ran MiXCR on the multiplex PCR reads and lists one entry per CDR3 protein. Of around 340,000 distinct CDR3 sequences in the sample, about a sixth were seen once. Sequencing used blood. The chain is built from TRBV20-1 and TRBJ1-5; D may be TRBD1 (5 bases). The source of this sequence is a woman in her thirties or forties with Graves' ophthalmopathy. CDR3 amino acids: CSARDGAAVSNQPQHF. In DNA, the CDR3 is TGCAGTGCTAGAGATGGGGCAGCAGTTAGCAATCAGCCCCAGCATTTT.